These 20 T cell receptor beta chains were all obtained from the same sample, sequenced in a study of technical replicates of blood from a few donors. Measured with immunoSEQ multiplex PCR; TCRdb has only the in-frame clones, and not every one. The table shows about 74,000 clones, with approximately 80% occurring only once. The specimen was PBMCs. These TCRs come from a human donor in good health. Some clones in this sample may be carry-over from other donors' samples.

This chain joins TRBV4-3 and TRBJ2-3, with 11 bases lining up with TRBD2. CDR3 length: 16 amino acids. The V and J ends lost 3 bases and 4 bases, in that order; junction bases with no gene match: 6. Germline V CDR1 and CDR2: LGHNA, YSLEER. CDR3 protein: CASSHPSGGISDTQYF. CDR3 DNA sequence: TGCGCCAGCAGCCACCCTAGCGGGGGGATCTCAGATACGCAGTATTTT.

The CDR3 loop reads CASSLDRASYNEQFF. CDR3 nucleotide sequence: TGTGCCAGCAGCTTGGACAGGGCGTCCTACAATGAGCAGTTCTTC. This rearrangement joins TRBV5-8 to TRBJ2-1, with D possibly being TRBD1 (6 bases). The CDR3 is made up of 15 amino acids. Germline V gene data show CDR1 as SGHTS and CDR2 as YDEGEE. V was trimmed by 0 bases and J by 1 base, leaving 8 bases between them. The whole variable domain, filled in from reference TRBV5-8 and TRBJ2-1, reads EAGVTQSPTHLIKTRGQQATLRCSPISGHTSVYWYQQALGLGLQFLLWYDEGEERNRGNFPPRFSGRQFPNYSSELNVNALELEDSALYLCASSLDRASYNEQFFGPGTRLTVL.

This clone was detected once. V usage is TRBV19 and J usage is TRBJ1-2; 7 nucleotides match TRBD1. The V gene end was trimmed by 6 bases and the J gene end by 6 bases; junction bases not matched to a gene: 7. The CDR3 totals 13 residues. CDR1 LNHDA and CDR2 SQIVND come from the germline V gene (reference sequence). The CDR3 spells CASRIGGTDGYTF. The CDR3 coding sequence is TGTGCCAGTAGGATCGGCGGGACAGATGGCTACACCTTC.

The chain links TRBV18 to TRBJ2-7; 7 bases are shared with TRBD2. J was trimmed by 6 bases and V by 2 bases; bases with no gene match: 4. CDR3 length: 13 amino acids. CDR1 and CDR2 (germline): KGHSH, LQKENI. In nucleotides, the CDR3 is TGTGCCAGCTCACCAGCCAGGGAGGGCGAGCAGTACTTC. Translating gives CASSPAREGEQYF.

The chain joins TRBV4-3 to TRBJ1-1, with 8 bases lining up with TRBD1. The CDR3 extends over 16 amino acids. V shed 3 bases and J 8 bases; nucleotides not matched to a gene: 14. Germline CDR1 LGHNA, CDR2 YSLEER. CDR3 protein: CASSHVFRGRKGEAFF. The CDR3 DNA sequence: TGCGCCAGCAGCCATGTCTTCAGGGGGCGCAAGGGCGAAGCTTTCTTT.

The chain has TRBV11-1 and TRBJ2-7; tentatively, D is TRBD2 (6 bases). The CDR3 has 15 amino acids. Between the trimmed V and J ends, which lost 5 bases and 2 bases, there was a span of 16 bases. Germline V gene data show CDR1 as SGHAT and CDR2 as FQDESV (reference sequence). The CDR3 nucleotides read TGTGCCAGCAGCCAGGAGTCAGGAGGGACCTACGAGCAGTACTTC. Protein sequence: CASSQESGGTYEQYF.

The gene calls are TRBV5-6 and TRBJ1-1; D is undetermined. This CDR3 is 14 amino acids long. Germline-derived CDR1 and CDR2 are SGHDT and YYEEEE. The ends were cut back, 2 bases at V and 1 base at J, with 9 bases in the middle. The CDR3 region has the DNA TGTGCCAGCAGCTTAGGCGGGAGGAACACTGAAGCTTTCTTT. Encoded protein: CASSLGGRNTEAFF.

The V and J genes are TRBV28 and TRBJ1-1, with D tentatively TRBD1 (6 bases). CDR3 size: 14 residues. Germline V CDR1 and CDR2: MDHEN, SYDVKM. V was trimmed by 4 bases and J by 4 bases, leaving 13 bases between them. In nucleotides, the CDR3 is TGTGCCAGCAGTTCGCCCAGGGGCGGCACTGAAGCTTTCTTT. Translated, it gives CASSSPRGGTEAFF.

This clone came up once. This chain links TRBV30 with TRBJ2-3; 9 bases are shared with TRBD2. CDR1 and CDR2 from the germline V gene are GTSNPN and SVGIG (reference sequence). The CDR3 runs to 16 residues. V gave up 1 base and J gave up 2 bases; unmatched junction bases: 7. The CDR3 is CAWSEGLAGLTDTQYF. The CDR3 DNA sequence: TGTGCCTGGAGTGAAGGGCTAGCGGGACTCACAGATACGCAGTATTTT.

The V gene is TRBV29-1, the J gene TRBJ1-1; weak D call: TRBD1 (5 bases). Per the germline V gene, CDR1 is SQVTM and CDR2 is ANQGSEA. CDR3 length: 14 amino acids. The V and J ends lost 5 bases and 1 base respectively, with 14 bases between them. CDR3 sequence reads: CSVQTRQTNTEAFF. Here the CDR3 DNA reads TGCAGCGTTCAAACCCGACAGACGAACACTGAAGCTTTCTTT.

The chain joins TRBV19 to TRBJ1-2; 7 bases map to TRBD1. CDR1 LNHDA and CDR2 SQIVND come from the germline V gene (reference sequence). V dropped 5 bases and J dropped 2; count of bases not matched to a gene: 5. This CDR3 region has 14 residues. The CDR3 DNA sequence: TGTGCCAGTAGTCCGCGGGACAGAAACTATGGCTACACCTTC. Residues: CASSPRDRNYGYTF.

This CDR3 reads CASSLQGTVGETQYF. The CDR3 nucleotides are TGTGCCAGCAGTTTGCAGGGGACAGTTGGCGAGACCCAGTACTTC. The chain is built from TRBV27 and TRBJ2-5; 7 bases fit TRBD1. In germline, CDR1 is MNHEY, CDR2 SMNVEV (reference sequence). The V gene end was trimmed by 3 bases and the J gene end by 5 bases; junction bases not matched to a gene: 9. This CDR3 comprises 15 residues.

The CDR3 protein is CASSNQQGGRLNEAFF. The CDR3 bases are TGTGCCAGCAGCAATCAACAGGGGGGGCGTTTGAATGAAGCTTTCTTT. V is TRBV5-5 and J is TRBJ1-1, with TRBD1 matching 8 bases. The CDR3 sequence is 16 residues long. The germline V gene has CDR1 SGHKS and CDR2 YYEKEE (reference sequence). The V and J ends lost 4 bases and 7 bases, in that order; junction bases with no gene match: 15.

J is TRBJ2-2 and V is TRBV5-1; the match to TRBD2 covers 10 bases. CDR1 is SGHRS and CDR2 is YFSETQ in the germline V gene. CDR3 length: 15 amino acids. V was pared by 3 bases and J by 6 bases, with 5 bases of the junction left unmatched. Here the CDR3 DNA reads TGCGCCAGCAGCTCGAACCTAGCGGGGGCCGGGGAGCTGTTTTTT. This translates into CASSSNLAGAGELFF.

This chain joins TRBV6-1 and TRBJ1-4; a weak D match, TRBD1 (6 bases). Trimming removed 3 bases at V and 4 bases at J, with 18 bases between. The CDR3 covers 17 residues. Germline CDR1 is MNHNS and CDR2 is SASEGT. The CDR3: CASSDPAGVGRNEKLFF. CDR3 nucleotides: TGTGCCAGCAGTGACCCCGCAGGGGTTGGCCGTAATGAAAAACTGTTTTTT.

This clone was detected only once. V gene TRBV6-1 combines with J gene TRBJ2-5; maybe TRBD1 (6 bases). Germline V gene lookup returns CDR1 MNHNS and CDR2 SASEGT. V was trimmed by 4 bases and J by 2 bases, leaving 17 bases between them. The length of the CDR3 is 16 residues. CDR3 DNA: TGTGCCAGCAGTGGGAGACAGGCGCATGAACAAGAGACCCAGTACTTC. It translates to CASSGRQAHEQETQYF.

This clone was recorded only once. The chain uses TRBV6-5 and TRBJ2-7, with D hard to call. CDR1 MNHEY and CDR2 SVGAGI come from the germline V gene. Trimming removed 2 bases from V and 5 bases from J, with 7 bases in between. CDR3 length equals 12 residues. The CDR3 sequence: CASSYGLNEQYF. Here the CDR3 DNA reads TGTGCCAGCAGTTACGGCCTGAACGAGCAGTACTTC.

The rearrangement joins TRBV4-2 to TRBJ2-7; possibly TRBD2 for D (5 bases). Germline assignment: CDR1 LGHNA and CDR2 YNFKEQ. V lost 0 bases to trimming and J lost 0 bases, with 6 bases between them. This CDR3 has 14 residues. The CDR3 region is CASSQERVSYEQYF. Here the CDR3 DNA reads TGTGCCAGCAGCCAAGAGAGGGTCTCCTACGAGCAGTACTTC.

The CDR3 here is CASSVESGRTDTQYF. The CDR3 nucleotides are TGTGCCAGCAGCGTAGAATCAGGGAGGACAGATACGCAGTATTTT. J is TRBJ2-3 and V is TRBV9; TRBD2 is a possible D gene (6 bases). The CDR3 length is 15 residues. V was shortened by 0 bases and J by 3 bases, with 11 bases between the two germline ends. From germline, CDR1 is SGDLS and CDR2 YYNGEE.

The CDR3 protein is CASSPLGQSSYEQYF. The CDR3 coding sequence is TGTGCCAGCAGTCCCCTGGGACAGTCTTCCTACGAGCAGTACTTC. The chain is built from TRBV6-5 and TRBJ2-7; 7 nucleotides align to TRBD1. J gave up 1 base and V 5 bases, and 8 bases lay outside the gene matches. The CDR3 contains 15 residues. The V gene's germline CDR1 is MNHEY and CDR2 SVGAGI.